The present T cell receptor (beta chain) was sequenced within a study of T cells in Graves' hyperthyroidism and ophthalmopathy. Authors of the study amplified TCR beta CDR3 regions from RNA transcripts. During a first-round RT-PCR of the TCR CDR3, the HTBI primer set was used. MiXCR, applied by TCRdb to the multiplex PCR reads, yields one record per CDR3 protein. The sample consists of about 740,000 distinct CDR3 sequences, around 13% of them appearing once. On this clonotype itself: This could be a read error, since a much larger clone is one nucleotide away.

Together with thyroid ultrasound, orbital computed tomography, serum thyroxine and TRAb, clinical symptoms were used for diagnoses. PBMCs were sourced from approximately 10 ml fresh peripheral blood. The CDR3 is made up of 15 amino acids. The V and J genes are TRBV12-3 or TRBV12-4 and TRBJ2-1; possibly TRBD2 for D (5 bases). The last part of the DNA fits TRBJ2-7 better; the J call may be wrong. The sample consisted of blood. The TCR originated in a woman aged 18-29 years with Graves' hyperthyroidism. In nucleotides, the CDR3 is TGTGCCAGCAGCCCTAGCCAAAGCTCCTACAATGAGCAGTACTTC. Amino acids: CASSPSQSSYNEQYF.